This is a list of T cell receptor beta chains from one sample in a study of blood T cell repertoires in COVID-19. Sequenced by immunoSEQ multiplex PCR; TCRdb stores in-frame clones only, minus some. In the table there are approximately 77,000 clones, 65% to 90% of which are singletons. Sequences were obtained from peripheral blood. These receptors were taken from a man in his fifties or sixties with COVID-19, enrolled during active disease. Each CDR3 is given with its conserved first and last residue.

j_call: TRBJ1-5
v_call: TRBV6-1
cdr3_aa: CASSEVDSRQPQHF

j_call: TRBJ1-5
v_call: TRBV2
cdr3_aa: CASSRTNRNQPQHF

j_call: TRBJ1-1
v_call: TRBV5-1
cdr3_aa: CASSLGTKTGTLNTEAFF

j_call: TRBJ1-5
v_call: TRBV4-3
cdr3_aa: CASSQDRGQPQHF

j_call: TRBJ1-5
v_call: TRBV7-9
cdr3_aa: CASSSTFTGGSDNQPQHF

j_call: TRBJ2-7
v_call: TRBV11-2
cdr3_aa: CASSFRRNRHEQYF

j_call: TRBJ2-7
v_call: TRBV7-8
cdr3_aa: CASSRPGLAGVSYEQYF

j_call: TRBJ1-5
v_call: TRBV28
cdr3_aa: CASSLTLGTNQPQHF

j_call: TRBJ1-2
v_call: TRBV18
cdr3_aa: CASSPTGSYGYTF

j_call: TRBJ2-1
v_call: TRBV27
cdr3_aa: CASSLLGGRGKDEQFF

j_call: TRBJ2-7
v_call: TRBV6-5
cdr3_aa: CASRARTGGSYEQYF

j_call: TRBJ2-3
v_call: TRBV10-1
cdr3_aa: CASSDSSGPTDTQYF

j_call: TRBJ1-6
v_call: TRBV6-1
cdr3_aa: CASSEGTGANSPLHF

j_call: TRBJ2-1
v_call: TRBV28
cdr3_aa: CASSRAGSYNEQFF

j_call: TRBJ2-1
v_call: TRBV4-1
cdr3_aa: CASSRSLAVNEQFF

j_call: TRBJ2-5
v_call: TRBV30
cdr3_aa: CAWTVQETQYF

j_call: TRBJ1-3
v_call: TRBV19
cdr3_aa: CASSPPGLTGNTIYF

j_call: TRBJ2-7
v_call: TRBV27
cdr3_aa: CASSLSKISGALSSYEQYF

j_call: TRBJ1-3
v_call: TRBV19
cdr3_aa: CASSIPGLTGNTIYF

j_call: TRBJ1-1
v_call: TRBV18
cdr3_aa: CASSQTNGIEAFF

j_call: TRBJ2-3
v_call: TRBV6-2/TRBV6-3
cdr3_aa: CASSYAGTRGTDTQYF

j_call: TRBJ2-7
v_call: TRBV5-3
cdr3_aa: CARSSLNRGYSYEQYF

j_call: TRBJ1-5
v_call: TRBV28
cdr3_aa: CASSLAGGINQPQHF

j_call: TRBJ1-1
v_call: TRBV28
cdr3_aa: CASSLMTPETFF

j_call: TRBJ1-5
v_call: TRBV4-1
cdr3_aa: CASSWDRITNQPQHF

j_call: TRBJ1-1
v_call: TRBV28
cdr3_aa: CASSLLGTEAFF

j_call: TRBJ2-7
v_call: TRBV9
cdr3_aa: CASSTKYGDREKYF

j_call: TRBJ2-3
v_call: TRBV7-3
cdr3_aa: CASSLTGPLRGTDTQYF

j_call: TRBJ2-7
v_call: TRBV27
cdr3_aa: CASTKRDISEQYF

j_call: TRBJ2-7
v_call: TRBV18
cdr3_aa: CASSPKSSYEQYF

j_call: TRBJ2-7
v_call: TRBV4-2
cdr3_aa: CASSQHSSGPYEQYF

j_call: TRBJ1-2
v_call: TRBV28
cdr3_aa: CASRVLRTGGAEGYTF

j_call: TRBJ2-1
v_call: TRBV21-1
cdr3_aa: CASSKGHRQIGNEQFF

j_call: TRBJ2-2
v_call: TRBV28
cdr3_aa: CASSFSEFAGELFF

j_call: TRBJ2-5
v_call: TRBV6-5
cdr3_aa: CASTKGGQETQYF

j_call: TRBJ1-5
v_call: TRBV30
cdr3_aa: CAWSVKSRVSNQPQHF

j_call: TRBJ2-1
v_call: TRBV6-1
cdr3_aa: CASSEVTDLLNEQFF

j_call: TRBJ2-3
v_call: TRBV19
cdr3_aa: CASSIPGREDTQYF

j_call: TRBJ2-7
v_call: TRBV27
cdr3_aa: CASSLSNRGTRASEQYF

j_call: TRBJ1-6
v_call: TRBV18
cdr3_aa: CASSRQGVRGSPLHF

j_call: TRBJ1-4
v_call: TRBV19
cdr3_aa: CASSTGGAEEKLFF

j_call: TRBJ2-1
v_call: TRBV5-5
cdr3_aa: CASSLGQGNNEQFF

j_call: TRBJ2-7
v_call: TRBV28
cdr3_aa: CASSPPPGQATKQYF

j_call: TRBJ1-6
v_call: TRBV7-2
cdr3_aa: CASSLGQGRNSPLHF

j_call: TRBJ2-1
v_call: TRBV20-1
cdr3_aa: CSASLDRRAYNEQFF

j_call: TRBJ1-1
v_call: TRBV7-6
cdr3_aa: CASSLAGRASTEAFF

j_call: TRBJ1-4
v_call: TRBV25-1
cdr3_aa: CASSPFEAADNEKLFF

j_call: TRBJ1-1
v_call: TRBV5-6
cdr3_aa: CASSWDRATEAFF

j_call: TRBJ1-5
v_call: TRBV19
cdr3_aa: CASSINTGVGQPQHF

j_call: TRBJ1-1
v_call: TRBV5-1
cdr3_aa: CASSNQGNTEAFF

j_call: TRBJ2-1
v_call: TRBV5-1
cdr3_aa: CASSLGPQTANEQFF

j_call: TRBJ2-1
v_call: TRBV11-2
cdr3_aa: CASSRDRPSYNEQFF